This TCR beta chain was identified during a study of blood T cell repertoires in COVID-19. On the study more broadly: Sites in the United States, Italy and Spain provided acute and convalescent COVID-19 samples. PBMCs, B-cell-depleted T cells, or T cells provided the cDNA or gDNA that made up the material.

The V and J ends lost 6 bases and 2 bases respectively, with 14 bases between them. The CDR3 extends over 15 amino acids. Germline CDR1 reads LNHDA; CDR2 reads SQIVND (reference sequence). The table lists this clone with a count of one. Authors' processing steps: Estimation of nucleated cell counts relied on the amplification of reference gene primers. The table came from immunoSEQ multiplex PCR; TCRdb's copy has only in-frame clones and leaves some out. Clone size and the V and J calls come from that table; the DNA yielded D and trimming. The table has approximately 190,000 clones, about 80% seen once; the top ten hold 6.5% to 7%.

This sequence joins TRBV19 and TRBJ1-5; no reliable D call. This receptor was obtained from a human donor with acute or convalescent COVID-19. The donor label of this sample is uncertain. Sequencing used peripheral blood. The CDR3 spells CASSISGRGNQPQHF. For the CDR3, the DNA is TGTGCCAGTAGCATTTCAGGAAGAGGCAATCAGCCCCAGCATTTT.